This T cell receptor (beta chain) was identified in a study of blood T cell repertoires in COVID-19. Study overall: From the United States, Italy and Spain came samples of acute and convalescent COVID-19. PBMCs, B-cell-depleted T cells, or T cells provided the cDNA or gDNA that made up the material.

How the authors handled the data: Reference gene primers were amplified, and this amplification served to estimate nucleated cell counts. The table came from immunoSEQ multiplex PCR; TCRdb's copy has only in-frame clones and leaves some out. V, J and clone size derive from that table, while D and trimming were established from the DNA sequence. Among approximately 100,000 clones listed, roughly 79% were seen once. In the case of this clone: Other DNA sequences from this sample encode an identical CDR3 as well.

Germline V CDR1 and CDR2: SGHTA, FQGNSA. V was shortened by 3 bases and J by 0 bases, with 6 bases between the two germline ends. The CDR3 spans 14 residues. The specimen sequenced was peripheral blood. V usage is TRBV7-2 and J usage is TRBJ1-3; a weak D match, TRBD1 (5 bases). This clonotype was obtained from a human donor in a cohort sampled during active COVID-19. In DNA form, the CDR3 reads TGTGCCAGCAGCTTCGGGGGCTCTGGAAACACCATATATTTT. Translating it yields CASSFGGSGNTIYF.